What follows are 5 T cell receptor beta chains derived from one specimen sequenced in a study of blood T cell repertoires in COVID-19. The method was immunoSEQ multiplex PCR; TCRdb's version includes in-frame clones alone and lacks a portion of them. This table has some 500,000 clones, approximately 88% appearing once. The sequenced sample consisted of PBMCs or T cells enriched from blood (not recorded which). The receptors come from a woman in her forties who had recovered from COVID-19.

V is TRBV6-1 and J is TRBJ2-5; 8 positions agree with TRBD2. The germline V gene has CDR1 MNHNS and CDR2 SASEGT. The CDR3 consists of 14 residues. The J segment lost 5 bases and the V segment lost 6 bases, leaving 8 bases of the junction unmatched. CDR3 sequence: CASRPELAVETQYF. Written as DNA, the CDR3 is TGTGCCAGCAGACCTGAACTAGCGGTGGAGACCCAGTACTTC.

The CDR3 spells CASSLAAAGGYTGELFF. CDR3 nucleotides: TGTGCCAGCAGCTTAGCCGCAGCAGGGGGGTACACCGGGGAGCTGTTTTTT. The chain is built from TRBV7-6 and TRBJ2-2, with D possibly TRBD1 on 7 matching bases. CDR1 and CDR2 from the germline V gene are SGHVS and FNYEAQ. The CDR3 is 17 residues long. V lost 0 bases and J 3 bases, leaving 14 bases between the germline ends. The whole variable domain, remainder taken from reference TRBV7-6 and TRBJ2-2, is GAGVSQSPRYKVTKRGQDVALRCDPISGHVSLYWYRQALGQGPEFLTYFNYEAQQDKSGLPNDRFSAERPEGSISTLTIQRTEQRDSAMYRCASSLAAAGGYTGELFFGEGSRLTVL.

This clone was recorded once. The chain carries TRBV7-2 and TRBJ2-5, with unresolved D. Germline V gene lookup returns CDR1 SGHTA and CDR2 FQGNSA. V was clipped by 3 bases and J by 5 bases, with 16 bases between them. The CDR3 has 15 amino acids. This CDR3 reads CASSFGALTRETQYF. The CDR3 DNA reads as TGTGCCAGCAGCTTCGGAGCGCTTACACGGGAGACCCAGTACTTC.

The CDR3 nucleotides are TGTGCCAGTAGTATAGAAGGCAGGCACTCCTATAATTCACCCCTCCACTTT. It is translated as CASSIEGRHSYNSPLHF. The V gene is TRBV19, the J gene TRBJ1-6; D ambiguous. The ends were cut back, 0 bases at V and 0 bases at J, with 9 bases in the middle. CDR3 length: 17 residues. Germline lookup yields CDR1 LNHDA and CDR2 SQIVND (reference sequence).

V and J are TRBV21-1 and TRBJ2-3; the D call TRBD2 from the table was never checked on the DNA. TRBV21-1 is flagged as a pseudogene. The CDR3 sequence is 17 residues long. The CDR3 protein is CASSYVLAGGPRDTQYF. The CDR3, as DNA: TGTGCCAGCAGCTACGTCCTAGCGGGAGGGCCAAGAGATACGCAGTATTTT.